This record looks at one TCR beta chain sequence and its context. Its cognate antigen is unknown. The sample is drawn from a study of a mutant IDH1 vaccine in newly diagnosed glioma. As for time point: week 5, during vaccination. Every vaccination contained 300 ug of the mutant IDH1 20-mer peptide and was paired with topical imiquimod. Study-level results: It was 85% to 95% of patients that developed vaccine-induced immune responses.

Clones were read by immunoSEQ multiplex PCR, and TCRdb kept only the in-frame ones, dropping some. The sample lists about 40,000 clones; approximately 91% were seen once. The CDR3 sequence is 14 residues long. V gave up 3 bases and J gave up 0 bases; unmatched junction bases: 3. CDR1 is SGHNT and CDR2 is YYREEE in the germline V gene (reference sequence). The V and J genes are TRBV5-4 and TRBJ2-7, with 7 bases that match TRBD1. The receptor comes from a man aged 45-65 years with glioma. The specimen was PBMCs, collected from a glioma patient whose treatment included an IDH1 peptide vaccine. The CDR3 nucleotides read TGTGCCAGCAGCTCCAGGGGGAGCTCCTACGAGCAGTACTTC. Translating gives CASSSRGSSYEQYF. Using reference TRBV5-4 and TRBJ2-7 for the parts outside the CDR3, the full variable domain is ETGVTQSPTHLIKTRGQQVTLRCSSQSGHNTVSWYQQALGQGPQFIFQYYREEENGRGNFPPRFSGLQFPNYSSELNVNALELDDSALYLCASSSRGSSYEQYFGPGTRLTVT.